These 14 T cell receptor beta chains were sequenced from one sample in a study of T cells in Graves' hyperthyroidism and ophthalmopathy (dated by TCRdb to between 2018 and 2020). The library was obtained by multiplex PCR. Instrument used: Illumina HiSeq 2000. The TCR beta CDR3 regions were amplified from RNA transcripts. The TCR CDR3 was subjected to a first round of RT-PCR using the HTBI primer set and the Qiagen OneStep RT-PCR kit. Using fastp trimming at Q25 and MiXCR clonotype assembly, TCRdb reanalyzed the public sequencing data and kept in-frame beta chains. Every entry covers one CDR3 protein and lists the most common genes and DNA from its rows. Across this sample there are 300,000 to 450,000 distinct CDR3 sequences, with more than 11% seen only once. Clones ranked in the top ten supply approximately 10% of the sample. The sequencing sample was made of blood. Every receptor here comes from a woman aged 60-70 years with Graves' hyperthyroidism.

This clonotype has a count of ten or more. The CDR3 here is CASRQGAEETQYF. The DNA of the CDR3 is TGTGCCAGCCGACAAGGGGCCGAGGAGACCCAGTACTTC. This chain links TRBV12-3 or TRBV12-4 with TRBJ2-5; tentatively, D is TRBD1 (5 bases). The CDR3 is made up of 13 amino acids. V gave up 8 bases and J gave up 5 bases, with 15 bases separating them.

This clonotype appeared a few times. This rearrangement joins TRBV5-1 to TRBJ1-1; D call uncertain. The CDR3 is 14 residues long. V lost 5 bases and J lost 4, with 15 bases in between. Germline-derived CDR1 and CDR2 are SGHRS and YFSETQ. In DNA form, the CDR3 reads TGCGCCAGCAGAGTCGACGGCTCGGGCACTGAAGCTTTCTTT. Translating gives CASRVDGSGTEAFF. The whole variable domain, remainder taken from reference TRBV5-1 and TRBJ1-1, is KAGVTQTPRYLIKTRGQQVTLSCSPISGHRSVSWYQQTPGQGLQFLFEYFSETQRNKGNFPGRFSGRQFSNSRSEMNVSTLELGDSALYLCASRVDGSGTEAFFGQGTRLTVV.

This clonotype was detected many times. The chain uses TRBV2 and TRBJ2-3; 9 bases line up with TRBD2. Germline V gene lookup returns CDR1 SNHLY and CDR2 FYNNEI. V was clipped by 1 base and J by 0 bases; unmatched bases: 2. The CDR3 totals 16 residues. CDR3 in DNA: TGTGCCAGCAGTGAAGGTCTAGCGGGAAGCACAGATACGCAGTATTTT. It codes for CASSEGLAGSTDTQYF. Supplemented by reference TRBV2 and TRBJ2-3, the full variable domain reads EPEVTQTPSHQVTQMGQEVILRCVPISNHLYFYWYRQILGQKVEFLVSFYNNEISEKSEIFDDQFSVERPDGSNFTLKIRSTKLEDSAMYFCASSEGLAGSTDTQYFGPGTRLTVL.

This clonotype showed up many times. The chain links TRBV2 to TRBJ2-3; D not certain. V was cut by 6 bases and J by 0 bases, with 10 bases left in between. The CDR3 is 14 residues long. The germline V gene has CDR1 SNHLY and CDR2 FYNNEI. Here the CDR3 reads CASRTDTSTDTQYF. As DNA, the CDR3 is TGTGCCAGCAGGACTGATACCAGCACAGATACGCAGTATTTT.

This clonotype was seen at least ten times. The chain is built from TRBV28 and TRBJ2-7; possibly TRBD2 for D (7 bases). The V end was cut by 6 bases, the J end by 2 bases, with 20 bases between. CDR3 size: 16 residues. Germline-derived CDR1 and CDR2 are MDHEN and SYDVKM. CDR3 in amino acids: CASRRDGGLSTYEQYF. As DNA, the CDR3 is TGTGCCAGCAGAAGGGACGGGGGGCTTTCAACCTACGAGCAGTACTTC.

At least ten counts were recorded for this clonotype. The chain uses TRBV11-1 and TRBJ2-1, with TRBD2 as a possible D gene (6 bases). This CDR3 has 15 amino acids. V shed 2 bases and J shed 2 bases, with 10 bases lying between them. Germline CDR1 reads SGHAT; CDR2 reads FQDESV (reference sequence). CDR3 bases: TGTGCCAGCAGCTTAAGAGGGAGGACCTACAATGAGCAGTTCTTC. Its protein is CASSLRGRTYNEQFF.

This clonotype has at least ten counts. The chain joins TRBV12-5 to TRBJ1-1; no reliable D call. V lost 9 bases, J lost 11 bases, and 10 bases lay in between. Germline CDR1 reads LGHNT; CDR2 reads FRNRAP. CDR3 length equals 9 residues. CDR3 sequence: CARPEMAFF. CDR3 nucleotide sequence: TGTGCTAGGCCAGAAATGGCTTTCTTT.

This clonotype was counted between two and nine times. The J gene is TRBJ2-1, the V gene TRBV30; D tentatively reads TRBD1 or TRBD2 (5 bases each). The V gene lost 0 bases and the J gene lost 9 bases, with 12 bases spanning the gap. The germline V gene encodes CDR1 GTSNPN and CDR2 SVGIG (reference sequence). This CDR3 comprises 13 residues. CDR3 sequence reads: CAWSVFTGGEQFF. DNA for the CDR3: TGTGCCTGGAGTGTTTTTACAGGAGGTGAGCAGTTCTTC.

This chain joins TRBV28 and TRBJ2-2; D is perhaps TRBD1 (6 bases). Trimming shortened V by 6 bases and J by 4 bases, and 12 bases separated the two germline ends. Germline V lookup: CDR1 MDHEN, CDR2 SYDVKM. The CDR3 extends over 14 amino acids. This CDR3 reads CASRGAVGTGELFF. DNA for the CDR3: TGTGCCAGCAGGGGGGCGGTGGGCACCGGGGAGCTGTTTTTT. Together with reference TRBV28 and TRBJ2-2, the CDR3 gives the full variable domain: DVKVTQSSRYLVKRTGEKVFLECVQDMDHENMFWYRQDPGLGLRLIYFSYDVKMKEKGDIPEGYSVSREKKERFSLILESASTNQTSMYLCASRGAVGTGELFFGEGSRLTVL.

The chain combines TRBV6-9 with TRBJ2-7; 9 bases agree with TRBD1. CDR3 size: 14 residues. Germline values: CDR1 MNHGY, CDR2 SVAAGI. V lost 3 bases and J lost 2; bases outside the gene matches: 2. CDR3 sequence (DNA): TGTGCCAGCAGTTACCGACAGGGGGCCTACGAGCAGTACTTC. This sequence encodes CASSYRQGAYEQYF.

The table lists this clonotype with many counts. This chain links TRBV27 with TRBJ2-1, with D perhaps being TRBD1 or TRBD2 (5 bases each). This CDR3 has 15 amino acids. V was trimmed by 8 bases and J by 3 bases, leaving 17 bases between them. CDR1 and CDR2 (germline): MNHEY, SMNVEV (reference sequence). The CDR3 region has the DNA TGTGCCAGCTCAACTGGGGGTGGGCGCTACAATGAGCAGTTCTTC. Residues: CASSTGGGRYNEQFF.

This clonotype was detected many times. The rearrangement uses TRBV3-1 and TRBJ2-4; no clear D. Per the germline V gene, CDR1 is LGHDT and CDR2 is YNNKEL (reference sequence). With 2 bases removed from V and 0 bases from J, the gap between germline ends came to 11 bases. The CDR3 spans 16 residues. This CDR3 reads CASSQSWEIAKNIQYF. In nucleotides, the CDR3 is TGTGCCAGCAGCCAAAGTTGGGAAATAGCCAAAAACATTCAGTACTTC.

The V and J genes are TRBV10-3 and TRBJ1-5; TRBD1 matches 7 bases. V was clipped by 5 bases and J by 4 bases; unmatched bases: 8. CDR1 is ENHRY and CDR2 is SYGVKD in the germline V gene. This CDR3 spans 15 amino acids. The CDR3 nucleotides read TGTGCCATCAGTCGACAGGGCTTGGGGAATCAGCCCCAGCATTTT. Protein product: CAISRQGLGNQPQHF.

The sample holds many counts of this clonotype. The CDR3 protein is CASMRGGGQPQHF. Here the CDR3 DNA reads TGTGCCAGCATGAGAGGGGGCGGGCAGCCCCAGCATTTT. This sequence joins TRBV2 and TRBJ1-5; 7 positions agree with TRBD1. V gave up 7 bases and J gave up 7 bases; unmatched junction bases: 7. The CDR3 has 13 amino acids. Germline CDR1 SNHLY, CDR2 FYNNEI.